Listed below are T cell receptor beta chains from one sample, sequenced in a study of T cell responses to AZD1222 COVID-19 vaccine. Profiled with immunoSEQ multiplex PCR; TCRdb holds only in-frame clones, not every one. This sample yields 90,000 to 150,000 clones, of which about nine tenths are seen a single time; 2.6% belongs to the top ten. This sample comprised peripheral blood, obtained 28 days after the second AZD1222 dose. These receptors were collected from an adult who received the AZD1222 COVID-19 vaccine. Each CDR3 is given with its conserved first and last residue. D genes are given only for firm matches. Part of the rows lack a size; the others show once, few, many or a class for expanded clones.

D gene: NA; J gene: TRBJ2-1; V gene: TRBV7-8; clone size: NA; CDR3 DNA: TGTGCCAGCAGCCCACAAGCGAGGAGCTCCTACAATGAGCAGTTCTTC; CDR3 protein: CASSPQARSSYNEQFF
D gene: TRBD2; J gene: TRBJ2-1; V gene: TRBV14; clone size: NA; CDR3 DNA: TGTGCCAGCAGCCAGCCTCCGGGGGGGCCATATGAGCAGTTCTTC; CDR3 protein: CASSQPPGGPYEQFF
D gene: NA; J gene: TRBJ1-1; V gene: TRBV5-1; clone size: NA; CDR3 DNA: TGCGCCAGCAGCCCGGACCCGAACACTGAAGCTTTCTTT; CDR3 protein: CASSPDPNTEAFF
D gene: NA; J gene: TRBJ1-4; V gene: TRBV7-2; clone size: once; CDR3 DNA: TGTGCCAGCAGCTTAGTAGTGGGGGGCAGTAATGAAAAACTGTTTTTT; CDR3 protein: CASSLVVGGSNEKLFF
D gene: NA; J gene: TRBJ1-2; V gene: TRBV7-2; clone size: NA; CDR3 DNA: TGTGCCAGCAGCTTAGATAGGGGTAACTATGGCTACACCTTC; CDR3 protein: CASSLDRGNYGYTF
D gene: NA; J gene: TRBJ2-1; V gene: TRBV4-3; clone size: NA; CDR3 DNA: TGCGCCAGCAGCTCTGAGTACGTCGGCGATGAGCAGTTCTTC; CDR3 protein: CASSSEYVGDEQFF
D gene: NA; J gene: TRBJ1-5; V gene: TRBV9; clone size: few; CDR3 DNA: TGTGCCAGCAGCGTAGAACCCCTAAATCAGCCCCAGCATTTT; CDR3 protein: CASSVEPLNQPQHF
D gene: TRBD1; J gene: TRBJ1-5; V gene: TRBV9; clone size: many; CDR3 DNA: TGTGCCAGCAGCTTGACTGGGACAGGGGATCAGCCCCAGCATTTT; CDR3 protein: CASSLTGTGDQPQHF
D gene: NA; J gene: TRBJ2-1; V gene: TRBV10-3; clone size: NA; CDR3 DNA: TGTGCCATCAGTGGGCAGGGACGTACAAGGGTCAACAATGAGCAGTTCTTC; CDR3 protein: CAISGQGRTRVNNEQFF
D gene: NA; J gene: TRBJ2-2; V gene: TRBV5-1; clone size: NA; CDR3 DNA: TGCGCCAGCAGCTTGGCAGGGCCTCTGTTGGAGCTGTTTTTT; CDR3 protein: CASSLAGPLLELFF
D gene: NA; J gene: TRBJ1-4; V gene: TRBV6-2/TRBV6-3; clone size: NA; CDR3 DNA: TGTGCCAGCAGTGAGGAAGATGAAAAACTGTTTTTT; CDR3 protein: CASSEEDEKLFF
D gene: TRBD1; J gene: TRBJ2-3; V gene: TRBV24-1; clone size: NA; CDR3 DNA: TGTGCCACCAGTGATTTAGGGACAGGGGGCCGGGATACGCAGTATTTT; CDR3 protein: CATSDLGTGGRDTQYF
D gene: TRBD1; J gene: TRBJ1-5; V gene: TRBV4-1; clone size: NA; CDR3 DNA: TGCGCCAGCAGCCACACAGGGGTCAATCAGCCCCAGCATTTT; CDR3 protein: CASSHTGVNQPQHF
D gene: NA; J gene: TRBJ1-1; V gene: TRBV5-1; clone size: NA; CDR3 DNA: TGCGCCAGCAGCGGGCTAGCGGCCACCTCCGAATCAGCTTTCTTT; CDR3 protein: CASSGLAATSESAFF
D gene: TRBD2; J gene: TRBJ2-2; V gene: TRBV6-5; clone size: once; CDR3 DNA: TGTGCCAGCATGACTAGCGGGGGGATCACCGGGGAGCTGTTTTTT; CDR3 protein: CASMTSGGITGELFF
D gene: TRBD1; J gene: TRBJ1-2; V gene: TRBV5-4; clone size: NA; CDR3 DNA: TGTGCCAGCAGCCTAGGCCTAGGACAGGGGGCGAGGAGGGGGTATGGCTACACCTTC; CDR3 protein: CASSLGLGQGARRGYGYTF
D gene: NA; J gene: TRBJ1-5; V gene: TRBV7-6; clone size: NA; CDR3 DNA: TGTGCCAGCAGCTTAGGACGAGATCAGCCCCAGCATTTT; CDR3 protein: CASSLGRDQPQHF
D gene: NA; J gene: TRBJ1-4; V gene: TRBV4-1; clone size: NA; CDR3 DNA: TGCGCCAGCAGCCACCCCTGGGGGGCGGATGAAAAACTGTTTTTT; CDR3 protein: CASSHPWGADEKLFF
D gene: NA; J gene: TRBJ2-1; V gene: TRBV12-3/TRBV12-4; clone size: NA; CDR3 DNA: TGTGCCAGCAGTCCCCCCAACAATGAGCAGTTCTTC; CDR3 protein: CASSPPNNEQFF
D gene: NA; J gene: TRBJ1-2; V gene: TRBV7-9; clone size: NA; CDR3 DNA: TGTGCCAGCAGCCTAGGACTCTATGGCTACACCTTC; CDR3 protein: CASSLGLYGYTF
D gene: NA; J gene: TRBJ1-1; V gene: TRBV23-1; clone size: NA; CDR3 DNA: TGCGCCAGCAGTCCTGAGACAGGCGGTGACACTGAAGCTTTCTTT; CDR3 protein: CASSPETGGDTEAFF
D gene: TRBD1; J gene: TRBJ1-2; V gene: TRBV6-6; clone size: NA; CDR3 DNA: TGTGCCAGCAGTTCCCCTGACAGGGCCAACTATGGCTACACCTTC; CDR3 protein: CASSSPDRANYGYTF
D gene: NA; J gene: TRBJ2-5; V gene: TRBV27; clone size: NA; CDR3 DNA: TGTGCCAGCAGTGCACGGACGGAGAAAGAGACCCAGTACTTC; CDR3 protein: CASSARTEKETQYF
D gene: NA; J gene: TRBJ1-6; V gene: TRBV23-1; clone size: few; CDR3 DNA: TGCGCCAGCAGTCAATATTCTCTTTTAGTGGTGGTAGGATCACCCCTCCACTTT; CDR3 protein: CASSQYSLLVVVGSPLHF
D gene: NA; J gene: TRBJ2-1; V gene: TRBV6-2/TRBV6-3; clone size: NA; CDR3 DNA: TGTGCCAGCAGTTACTCCACAGGGACCTCCTACAATGAGCAGTTCTTC; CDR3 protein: CASSYSTGTSYNEQFF